This T cell receptor beta chain was observed in a study of blood T cell repertoires in COVID-19. Using immunoSEQ multiplex PCR, the repertoire was profiled, and TCRdb retains in-frame clones only, with some absent. Of some 300,000 clones in the sample, roughly 87% were seen once. This study enrolled people aged 18 to 89 from roughly 24 US geographic areas. CDR3 size: 15 residues. Germline V lookup: CDR1 MGHRA, CDR2 YSYEKL. After removal of 4 bases from V and 7 bases from J, the junction contained 8 bases not matched to a gene. The rearrangement joins TRBV4-1 to TRBJ2-7; the match to TRBD2 covers 12 bases. This receptor was taken from a woman in her twenties or thirties who had recovered from COVID-19. The sequencing input was PBMCs or T cells enriched from blood (not recorded which). In DNA form, the CDR3 reads TGCGCCAGCAGCCGGACTAGCGGGGCCCAGGCTGAGCAGTACTTC. Translating it yields CASSRTSGAQAEQYF.